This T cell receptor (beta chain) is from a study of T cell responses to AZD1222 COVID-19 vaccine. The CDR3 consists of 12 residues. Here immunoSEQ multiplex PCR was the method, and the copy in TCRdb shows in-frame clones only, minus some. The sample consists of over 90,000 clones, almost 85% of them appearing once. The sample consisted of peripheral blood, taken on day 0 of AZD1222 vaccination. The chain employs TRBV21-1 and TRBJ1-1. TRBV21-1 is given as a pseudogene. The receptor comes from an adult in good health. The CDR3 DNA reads TGTGCCAGCAGGACCCCAGAGACTGAAGCTTTCTTT. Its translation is CASRTPETEAFF.